The rows below give T cell receptor beta chains drawn from one sample of a study of regulatory T cells in long-lasting Graves disease. A single record per CDR3 protein comes from TCRdb applying MiXCR to the multiplex PCR reads. This sample has roughly 400,000 distinct CDR3 sequences, with approximately 15% found just once. Another study also made use of these data, one on T cells in Graves' hyperthyroidism and ophthalmopathy.

The specimen was peripheral blood mononuclear cells (PBMCs), collected at new diagnosis, from a patient treated with antithyroid drugs. The receptors were gathered from a woman in her thirties or forties with Graves disease. Both conserved end residues are part of each CDR3. Each record gives: V gene, D gene, J gene, clone size, CDR3 DNA, CDR3 protein. The D gene is left open where the match is weak. Size is omitted from some rows. Given values are once, few, many or a class for expanded clones.

TRBV13	-	TRBJ2-1	-	TGTGCCAGCAGCCCCAGTTGGGACTACAATGAGCAGTTCTTC	CASSPSWDYNEQFF
TRBV5-1	-	TRBJ2-3	many	TGCGCCAGCAGCATGGAGGGTCCGAGGGATACGCAGTATTTT	CASSMEGPRDTQYF
TRBV11-2	-	TRBJ1-1	-	TGTGCCAGCAGCTTATACGGGCACAGGGACGAAGCTTTCTTT	CASSLYGHRDEAFF
TRBV7-2	-	TRBJ1-4	many	TGTGCCAGCAGCTTAGGCCCTGCCCCGGAAAAACTGTTTTTT	CASSLGPAPEKLFF
TRBV19	-	TRBJ1-5	many	TGTGCCAGTAGTATCGGGGCAGGGATCAATCAGCCCCAGCATTTT	CASSIGAGINQPQHF
TRBV27	TRBD2	TRBJ2-7	many	TGTGCCAGCAGTTTATCGGGACTAGCGGACTACGAGCAGTACTTC	CASSLSGLADYEQYF
TRBV18	TRBD1	TRBJ1-5	once	TGTGCCAGCTCACCCGGACAGGACGAGGCCCAGCATTTT	CASSPGQDEAQHF
TRBV28	TRBD2	TRBJ2-3	many	TGTGCCAGCAGTTCCGTAGCGGGAGTTGGAACAGATACGCAGTATTTT	CASSSVAGVGTDTQYF
TRBV19	-	TRBJ2-7	many	TGTGCCAGTAGTATCATGACAGACTCTACCTACGAGCAGTACTTC	CASSIMTDSTYEQYF
TRBV19	-	TRBJ2-1	-	TGTGCCAGTAGTGGGAGTTGGGGGCACAATGAGCAGTTCTTC	CASSGSWGHNEQFF
TRBV7-9	-	TRBJ2-5	many	TGTGCCAGCAGCCCGCGGGGCCAAGAGACCCAGTACTTC	CASSPRGQETQYF
TRBV19	-	TRBJ2-2	-	TGTGCCAGTAGTACATCAGGTTCTGGGACCGGGGAGCTGTTTTTT	CASSTSGSGTGELFF
TRBV19	-	TRBJ2-7	-	TGTGCCAGTAGTTGGGGGGTGGACAGACCTTACGAGCAGTACTTC	CASSWGVDRPYEQYF
TRBV28	TRBD1	TRBJ2-1	few	TGTGCCAGCAGTTTATCCCCCCGAGAGACAGGGCCTCGGAATGAGCAGTTCTTC	CASSLSPRETGPRNEQFF
TRBV12-5	-	TRBJ2-2	-	TGTGCTAGTGGTTTACCCACGGCGGTCGAGTTAACCGGGGAGCTGTTTTTT	CASGLPTAVELTGELFF
TRBV15	-	TRBJ2-3	few	TGTGCCACCAGCAGAAGCGGGAGCACAGATACGCAGTATTTT	CATSRSGSTDTQYF
TRBV27	TRBD1	TRBJ1-1	many	TGTGCCAGCAGTTTTTATACAGGGGGCAATTCTGTCACTGAAGCTTTCTTT	CASSFYTGGNSVTEAFF
TRBV5-5	TRBD2	TRBJ2-7	many	TGTGCCAGCAGCTTGGATCTGGGGACTACTGACGAGCAGTACTTC	CASSLDLGTTDEQYF
TRBV19	TRBD2	TRBJ2-2	many	TGTGCCAGTAGTACTAGCGGACCCTTCACAGGGGAGCTGTTTTTT	CASSTSGPFTGELFF
TRBV5-8	-	TRBJ2-1	few	TGTGCCAGCAGCCCTTTGACGGGTTATGAGCAGTTCTTC	CASSPLTGYEQFF
TRBV10-2	-	TRBJ1-1	-	TGCGCCAGCAGTGAGGGGGCCTCGGGCACTGAAGCTTTCTTT	CASSEGASGTEAFF
TRBV20-1	-	TRBJ2-7	few	TGCAGTGCTAGACACAGGGACGCCTACGAGCAGTACTTC	CSARHRDAYEQYF
TRBV11-2	-	TRBJ2-1	many	TGTGCCAGCAGCTTAGACGGGACAGAGCAGTTCTTC	CASSLDGTEQFF
TRBV7-8	-	TRBJ2-2	few	TGTGCCAGCAGCTTAGGTATCGGCGGCCCCGGGGAGCTGTTTTTT	CASSLGIGGPGELFF
TRBV12-3/TRBV12-4	-	TRBJ2-2	many	TGTGCCAGCAGACCTGCGGGGTCAGGACAGTCCGGGGAGCTGTTTTTT	CASRPAGSGQSGELFF
TRBV20-1	TRBD1	TRBJ2-7	many	TGCAGTGCTAGAGTTCCCCCGGACAGGGGGTCCGAGCAGTACTTC	CSARVPPDRGSEQYF
TRBV28	-	TRBJ1-5	many	TGTGCCAGCAGTTCTTCCTCGACAGGCTGGTGGCCCCAGCATTTT	CASSSSSTGWWPQHF
TRBV5-8	-	TRBJ2-1	many	TGTGCCAGCAGTTTCGACCAGAACAATGAGCAGTTCTTC	CASSFDQNNEQFF
TRBV20-1	-	TRBJ1-2	-	TGCAGTGCTAGAGATCGACGTCGGGGGGCTGGCTACACCTTC	CSARDRRRGAGYTF
TRBV18	-	TRBJ2-1	few	TGTGCCAGCTCACCACCTGGGACGTCTATGGGGAATGAGCAGTTCTTC	CASSPPGTSMGNEQFF
TRBV27	-	TRBJ1-2	many	TGTGCCAGCTGTGCCGGACCCTATGGCTACACCTTC	CASCAGPYGYTF
TRBV4-1	-	TRBJ2-7	-	TGCGCCAGCAGCCAAACCCTAACCCTCGCCGGGAAACCCTACGAGCAGTACTTC	CASSQTLTLAGKPYEQYF
TRBV18	TRBD1	TRBJ2-7	many	TGTGCCAGCTCACCACCGGTAGGGCAGGGGGAGAGCGAGCAGTACTTC	CASSPPVGQGESEQYF
TRBV7-2	TRBD2	TRBJ2-1	many	TGTGCCAGCAGCTTAGGGGGGGGGGGCTACAATGAGCAGTTCTTC	CASSLGGGGYNEQFF
TRBV28	-	TRBJ2-7	many	TGTGCCAGCAGTTTAGGCCAACTGGGGGAGCAGTACTTC	CASSLGQLGEQYF
TRBV10-1	-	TRBJ1-2	few	TGCGCCAGCAGTGAAAGAGGGGACTATGGCTACACCTTC	CASSERGDYGYTF
TRBV27	TRBD2	TRBJ2-7	many	TGTGCCAGCAGCGTAGGAGGCGGGGGCTACGAGCAGTACTTC	CASSVGGGGYEQYF
TRBV20-1	TRBD1	TRBJ2-5	few	TGCAGTGCTCCCCCAGGGGGCGGGGAGACCCAGTACTTC	CSAPPGGGETQYF
TRBV7-8	-	TRBJ2-2	many	TGTGCCAGCAGCTTAGGCTTCACCGGGGAGCTGTTTTTT	CASSLGFTGELFF
TRBV29-1	-	TRBJ1-2	-	TGCAGCGTTGATACCAGGGACTATGGCTACACCTTC	CSVDTRDYGYTF
TRBV29-1	-	TRBJ2-7	-	TGCAGCGTCACCATACTGAGCTCCTACGAGCAGTACTTC	CSVTILSSYEQYF
TRBV11-3	-	TRBJ2-7	many	TGTGCCAGCAGCGACGACTGGGGATACGAGCAGTACTTC	CASSDDWGYEQYF
TRBV2	-	TRBJ2-2	many	TGTGCCAGCGGAACGTCAGGGACCGGGGAGCTGTTTTTT	CASGTSGTGELFF
TRBV15	-	TRBJ2-3	-	TGTGCCACCAGCAGAGATACGGCGGGTACGCAGTATTTT	CATSRDTAGTQYF
TRBV30	TRBD1	TRBJ1-5	few	TGTGCCTGGAGTGTGGCAGGGGGCGATTTTAGCAATCAGCCCCAGCATTTT	CAWSVAGGDFSNQPQHF
TRBV28	-	TRBJ2-7	many	TGTGCCAGCAGTTTATATGCGGGCAGACCCATACAGCAGTACTTC	CASSLYAGRPIQQYF